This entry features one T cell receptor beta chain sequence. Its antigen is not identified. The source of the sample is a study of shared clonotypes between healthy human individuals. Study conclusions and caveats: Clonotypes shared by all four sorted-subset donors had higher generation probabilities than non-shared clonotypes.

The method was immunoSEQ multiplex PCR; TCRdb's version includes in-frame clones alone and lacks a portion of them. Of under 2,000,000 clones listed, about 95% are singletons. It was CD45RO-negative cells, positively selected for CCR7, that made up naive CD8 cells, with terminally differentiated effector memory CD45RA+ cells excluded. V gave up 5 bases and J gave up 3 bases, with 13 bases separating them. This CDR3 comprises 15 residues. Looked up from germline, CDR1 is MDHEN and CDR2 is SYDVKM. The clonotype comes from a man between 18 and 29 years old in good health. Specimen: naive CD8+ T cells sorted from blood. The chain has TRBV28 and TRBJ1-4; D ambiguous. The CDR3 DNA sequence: TGTGCCAGCAGTGCCCCGGTTGAGGCTAATGAAAAACTGTTTTTT. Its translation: CASSAPVEANEKLFF.